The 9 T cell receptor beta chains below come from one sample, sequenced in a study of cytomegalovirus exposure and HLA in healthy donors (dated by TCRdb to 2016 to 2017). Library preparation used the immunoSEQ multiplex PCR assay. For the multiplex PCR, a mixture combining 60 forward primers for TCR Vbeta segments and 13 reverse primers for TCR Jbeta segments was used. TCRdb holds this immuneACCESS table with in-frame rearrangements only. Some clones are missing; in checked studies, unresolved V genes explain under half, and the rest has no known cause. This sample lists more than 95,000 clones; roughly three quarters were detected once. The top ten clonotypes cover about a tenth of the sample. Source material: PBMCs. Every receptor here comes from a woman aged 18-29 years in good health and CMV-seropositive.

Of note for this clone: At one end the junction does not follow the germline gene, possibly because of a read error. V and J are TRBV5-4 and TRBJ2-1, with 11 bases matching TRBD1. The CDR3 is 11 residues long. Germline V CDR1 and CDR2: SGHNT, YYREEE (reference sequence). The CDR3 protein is CASSLGTGGIF. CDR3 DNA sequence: TGTGCCAGCAGCCTAGGGACAGGGGGTATCTTC.

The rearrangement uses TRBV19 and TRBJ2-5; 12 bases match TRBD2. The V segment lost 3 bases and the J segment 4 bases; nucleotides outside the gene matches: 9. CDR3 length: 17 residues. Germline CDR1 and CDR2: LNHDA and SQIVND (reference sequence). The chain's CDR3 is CASSMLAGGPQGETQYF. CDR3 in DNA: TGTGCCAGTAGTATGCTAGCGGGAGGGCCGCAAGGAGAGACCCAGTACTTC. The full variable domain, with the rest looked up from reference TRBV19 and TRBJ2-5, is DGGITQSPKYLFRKEGQNVTLSCEQNLNHDAMYWYRQDPGQGLRLIYYSQIVNDFQKGDIAEGYSVSREKKESFPLTVTSAQKNPTAFYLCASSMLAGGPQGETQYFGPGTRLLVL.

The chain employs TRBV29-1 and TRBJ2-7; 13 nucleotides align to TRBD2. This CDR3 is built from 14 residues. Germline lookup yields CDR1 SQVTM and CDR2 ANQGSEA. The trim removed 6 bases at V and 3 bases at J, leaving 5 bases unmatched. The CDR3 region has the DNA TGCAGCGTCCCCGGACTAGCGGGGGACTACGAGCAGTACTTC. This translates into CSVPGLAGDYEQYF.

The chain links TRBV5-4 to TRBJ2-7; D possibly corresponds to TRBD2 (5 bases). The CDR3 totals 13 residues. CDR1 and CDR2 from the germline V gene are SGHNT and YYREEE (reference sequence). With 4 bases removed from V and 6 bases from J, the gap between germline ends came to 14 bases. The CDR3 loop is CASSPRAGIEQYF. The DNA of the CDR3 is TGTGCCAGCAGCCCTAGGGCGGGTATCGAGCAGTACTTC.

CDR3 coding DNA: TGTGCCAGCAGCTTGGAACCAGCGGCCACGAACACCGGGGAGCTGTTTTTT. Translating gives CASSLEPAATNTGELFF. The V call is TRBV5-4, the J call TRBJ2-2; D may be TRBD2 (5 bases). Germline V lookup: CDR1 SGHNT, CDR2 YYREEE (reference sequence). The CDR3 contains 17 residues. V was shortened by 0 bases and J by 0 bases, with 12 bases between the two germline ends.

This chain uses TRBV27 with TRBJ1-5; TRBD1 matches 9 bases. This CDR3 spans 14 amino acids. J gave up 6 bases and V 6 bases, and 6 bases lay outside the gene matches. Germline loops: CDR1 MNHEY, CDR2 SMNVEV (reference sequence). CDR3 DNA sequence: TGTGCCAGCAGCCCAACAGGGGGCGGTCAGCCCCAGCATTTT. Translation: CASSPTGGGQPQHF.

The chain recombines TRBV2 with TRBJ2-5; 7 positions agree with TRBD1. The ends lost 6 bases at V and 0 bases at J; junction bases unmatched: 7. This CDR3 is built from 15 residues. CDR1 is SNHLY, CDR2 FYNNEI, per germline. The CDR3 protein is CASSQDRAHQETQYF. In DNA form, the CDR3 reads TGTGCCAGCAGCCAAGACAGGGCCCACCAAGAGACCCAGTACTTC.

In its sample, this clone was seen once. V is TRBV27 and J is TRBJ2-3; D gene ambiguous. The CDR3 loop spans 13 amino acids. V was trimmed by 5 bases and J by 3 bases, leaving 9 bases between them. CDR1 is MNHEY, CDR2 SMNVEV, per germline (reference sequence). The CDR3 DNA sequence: TGTGCCAGCAGTCTAGGCGGAACAGATACGCAGTATTTT. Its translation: CASSLGGTDTQYF.

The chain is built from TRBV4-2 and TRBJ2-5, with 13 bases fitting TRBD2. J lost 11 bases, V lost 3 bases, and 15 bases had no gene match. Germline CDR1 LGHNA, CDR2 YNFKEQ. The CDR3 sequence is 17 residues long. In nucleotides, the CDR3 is TGTGCCAGCAGCCAGGTGACTAGCGGGGGGTCCTCGGGGGAGCAGTACTTC. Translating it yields CASSQVTSGGSSGEQYF.